This T cell receptor beta chain was obtained from a study of T-cell memory formation after mild COVID-19. This CDR3 has 15 residues. Germline CDR1 and CDR2: MNHEY and SVGEGT. V lost 6 bases, J lost 5 bases, and 8 bases stayed unmatched. TCRdb passed the 5' RACE reads through MiXCR, listing each CDR3 protein once. Of roughly 51,000 distinct CDR3 sequences in the sample, approximately 7% are singletons; the top ten hold about 1.5%. The chain is built from TRBV6-2 or TRBV6-3 and TRBJ1-5, with 9 bases identical to TRBD1. The clonotype was recovered from a man younger than 30 who had mild COVID-19 (a few samples of this study predate the infection). Cell type and time point are not known. The sample was PBMCs or a T cell subset sorted from them (not recorded which). The CDR3 here is CASRFPGQGDQPQHF. Written as DNA, the CDR3 is TGTGCCAGCAGATTCCCGGGACAGGGTGATCAGCCCCAGCATTTT.